This T cell receptor beta chain is from a study of identical twins. MiXCR, run by TCRdb on the 5' RACE reads, gives a single entry per CDR3 protein. Of about 200,000 distinct CDR3 sequences listed, 5.5% to 7.5% were seen once; the top ten hold roughly 15%. The germline V gene has CDR1 SNHLY and CDR2 FYNNEI. The V and J ends lost 7 bases and 5 bases respectively, with 11 bases between them. There are 12 residues in the CDR3. The same data also contributed to another study, on T cells expressing NK-cell markers.

The chain has TRBV2 and TRBJ2-5, with a weak D call TRBD2 (5 bases). Specimen: CD8+ T cells sorted from blood. This sequence was found in a woman between 18 and 30 years old in good health. Here the CDR3 DNA reads TGTGCCAGCACCGAGGGCTTGGAGACCCAGTACTTC. It is translated as CASTEGLETQYF. The full variable domain, with the rest looked up from reference TRBV2 and TRBJ2-5, is EPEVTQTPSHQVTQMGQEVILRCVPISNHLYFYWYRQILGQKVEFLVSFYNNEISEKSEIFDDQFSVERPDGSNFTLKIRSTKLEDSAMYFCASTEGLETQYFGPGTRLLVL.